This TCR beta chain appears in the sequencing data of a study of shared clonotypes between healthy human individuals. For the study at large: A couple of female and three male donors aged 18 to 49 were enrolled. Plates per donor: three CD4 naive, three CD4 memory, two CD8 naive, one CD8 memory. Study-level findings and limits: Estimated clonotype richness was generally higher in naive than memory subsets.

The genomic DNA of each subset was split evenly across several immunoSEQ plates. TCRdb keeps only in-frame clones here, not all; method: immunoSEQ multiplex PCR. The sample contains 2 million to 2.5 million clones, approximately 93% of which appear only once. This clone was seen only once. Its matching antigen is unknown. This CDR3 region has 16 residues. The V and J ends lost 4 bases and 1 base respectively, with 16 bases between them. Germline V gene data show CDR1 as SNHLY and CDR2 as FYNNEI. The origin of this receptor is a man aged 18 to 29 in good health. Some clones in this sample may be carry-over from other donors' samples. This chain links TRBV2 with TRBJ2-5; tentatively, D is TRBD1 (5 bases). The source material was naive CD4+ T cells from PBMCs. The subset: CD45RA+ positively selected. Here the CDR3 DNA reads TGTGCCAGCAGTGGAGATGCTAAGACAGCCCAAGAGACCCAGTACTTC. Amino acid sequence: CASSGDAKTAQETQYF.